This note documents a single T cell receptor (beta chain) sequence. The antigen this receptor binds is unknown. Base-call qualities are not available, and no considerably larger clone is one nucleotide away. This sample stems from a study of T cells in Graves' hyperthyroidism and ophthalmopathy (dated by TCRdb to about 2019). Notes on the research overall: Peripheral blood samples were taken at initial diagnosis, before any treatment was given. To identify TCR V-J signatures that set the groups apart, the researchers used a discovery cohort of 100 patients, made up of roughly 45 with Graves' ophthalmopathy and 57 with stable Graves' hyperthyroidism. An independent validation cohort of fewer than 20 hyperthyroidism patients and roughly 16 patients who later progressed to ophthalmopathy tested prospective prediction of ophthalmopathy. For training and testing, the approximately 92 patients in the discovery cohort were randomly divided in a 7:3 ratio. Thyroid tissue and blood T-cell repertoires from six Graves' hyperthyroidism patients were also compared in the study. After blood sampling, hyperthyroidism patients were treated with methimazole at a starting dose of 30 mg daily, and ophthalmopathy patients were treated with high-dose intravenous methylprednisolone. The paper reports TCR Vbeta CDR3 sequencing of 135 peripheral blood samples: under 45 ophthalmopathy, under 85 hyperthyroidism and about 17 progressor patients.

The full study reports these points: In validation, the model predicted progression to ophthalmopathy with 65% to 71% sensitivity and around 72% specificity, a median of about 6.7 months before onset. No statistical method was used to fix the sample size in advance, and group allocation was not hidden from the investigators. Ophthalmopathy was separated from stable hyperthyroidism by a 13 V-J signature model, with over 85% sensitivity and around 81% specificity obtained in cross-validation and 80%/75% obtained in testing. Most expanded thyroid clonotypes (frequency above 0.001) were also detected in blood, a finding suggesting that blood repertoires may reflect thyroid immune responses.

Hyperthyroidism patients were aged 18 to 65 years and newly diagnosed, with disease duration of less than 2 months. Exclusion was applied to patients with uncontrolled infections, other autoimmune diseases, pregnancy or lactation. Diagnoses relied on clinical symptoms, serum thyroxine and TRAb, thyroid ultrasound and orbital computed tomography. Blood from progressor patients was drawn when they were first diagnosed with hyperthyroidism, before any ophthalmopathy symptoms appeared. PBMCs were separated from 10 ml of fresh peripheral blood using Ficoll-Paque density gradient centrifugation. Progressor patients were defined as those initially diagnosed with Graves' hyperthyroidism in whom ophthalmopathy developed during follow-up. Total RNA was extracted with Trizol reagent, and quality was checked on an Agilent 2100 Bioanalyzer. CDR1 and CDR2 (SGHDT, YYEEEE) derive from the germline V gene. The CDR3 starts with the cysteine, ends with the phenylalanine, and has 15 residues. The only DNA kept is the CDR3, 45 bases in frame from the first base. The V end gives up 4 bases and the J end 0 bases, leaving 6 bases in the junction not matched to a gene.

TCR beta CDR3 regions were amplified from RNA transcripts. A first-round RT-PCR of the TCR CDR3 used the HTBI primer set with the Qiagen OneStep RT-PCR kit. Libraries were constructed in a second round of multiplex PCR, after which size selection and purification were carried out. Sequencing of the libraries was done on an Illumina HiSeq2000 using paired-end 100 bp reads. The paper's data handling went like this. SOAPnuke was used to process the raw data, removing reads that contained adapters or uncalled bases, had a mean Phred below 15, or lacked an exact match to the constant primer or identifier. High-quality paired reads were merged with COPE v1.2.5, and unique nucleotide sequences were defined as clonotypes. MiTCR v1.1 was used to align the clonotypes against IMGT TRBV, TRBD and TRBJ reference segments. Analysis was restricted to V-J combinations with a frequency above 0.0001, which covered 99% to 99.2% of repertoires. A TCS score was defined as the ratio between F50 (clonal expansion) and ExV (chaos), using BLOSUM62-based TCRdist between CDR3 peptides within each V-J. Welch's t-statistics and random forest reduced 500 to 550 V-J features to under 15, which were used in a naive Bayes classifier (R e1071). TCRdb applied fastp at Q25 and MiXCR to the public reads, then kept only in-frame beta chains. Under each unique CDR3 protein, matching rows form one entry showing the most common genes and DNA. Here the V and J calls rest on TCRdb's processing, not on the authors' analysis. In all, the sample holds 550,000 to 850,000 distinct CDR3 sequences, and roughly a sixth of those were seen once. 16% of the sample is taken by the ten largest.

The rearranged segments are TRBV5-6 and TRBJ1-1, and 7 junctional nucleotides match TRBD1. What was sequenced was blood. The receptor's source is a woman aged 50 to 60 with Graves' hyperthyroidism that later progressed to Graves' ophthalmopathy. The CDR3 protein is CASSTAGTVNTEAFF. The nucleotides read TGTGCCAGCAGCACCGCCGGGACAGTGAACACTGAAGCTTTCTTT.